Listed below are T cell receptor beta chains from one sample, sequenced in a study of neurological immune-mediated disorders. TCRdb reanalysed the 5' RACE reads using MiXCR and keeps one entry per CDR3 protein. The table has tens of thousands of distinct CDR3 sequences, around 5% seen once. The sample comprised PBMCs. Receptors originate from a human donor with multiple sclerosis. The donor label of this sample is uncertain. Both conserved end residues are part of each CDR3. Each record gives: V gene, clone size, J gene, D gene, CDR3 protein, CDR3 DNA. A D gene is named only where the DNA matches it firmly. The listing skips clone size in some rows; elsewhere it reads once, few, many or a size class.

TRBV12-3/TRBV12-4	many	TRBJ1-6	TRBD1	CASSKGQTSSYNSPLHF	TGTGCCAGCAGTAAGGGACAGACGAGCTCCTATAATTCACCCCTCCACTTT
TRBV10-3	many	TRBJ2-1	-	CAISEKSAFNSYNEQFF	TGTGCCATCAGTGAGAAGTCGGCCTTTAACTCCTACAATGAGCAGTTCTTC
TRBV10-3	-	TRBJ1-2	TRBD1	CAISERGLGYTF	TGTGCCATCAGTGAGAGGGGGCTCGGCTACACCTTC
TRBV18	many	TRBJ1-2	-	CASSPTGYGYTF	TGTGCCAGCTCACCAACCGGCTATGGCTACACCTTC
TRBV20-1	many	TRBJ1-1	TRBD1	CSARQGATEAFF	TGCAGTGCCAGACAGGGGGCCACTGAAGCTTTCTTT
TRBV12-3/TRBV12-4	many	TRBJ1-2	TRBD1	CASSFLGLRQGRQPRGYGYTF	TGTGCCAGCAGCTTCCTGGGGCTCAGACAGGGGCGTCAGCCGCGGGGCTATGGCTACACCTTC
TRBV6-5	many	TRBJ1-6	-	CASSPQGDSPLHF	TGTGCCAGCAGCCCCCAGGGAGATTCACCCCTCCACTTT
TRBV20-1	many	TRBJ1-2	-	CSASGNNLYGYTF	TGCAGTGCTAGCGGAAACAACCTCTATGGCTACACCTTC
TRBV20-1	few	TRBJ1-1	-	CSALRAEGAFF	TGCAGTGCTCTCAGGGCCGAGGGAGCTTTCTTT
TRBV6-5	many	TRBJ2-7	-	CASSQGNEQYF	TGTGCCAGCAGTCAGGGGAACGAGCAGTACTTC
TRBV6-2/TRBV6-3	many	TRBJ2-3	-	CASSYGIARDTQYF	TGTGCCAGCAGTTACGGCATAGCCAGAGATACGCAGTATTTT